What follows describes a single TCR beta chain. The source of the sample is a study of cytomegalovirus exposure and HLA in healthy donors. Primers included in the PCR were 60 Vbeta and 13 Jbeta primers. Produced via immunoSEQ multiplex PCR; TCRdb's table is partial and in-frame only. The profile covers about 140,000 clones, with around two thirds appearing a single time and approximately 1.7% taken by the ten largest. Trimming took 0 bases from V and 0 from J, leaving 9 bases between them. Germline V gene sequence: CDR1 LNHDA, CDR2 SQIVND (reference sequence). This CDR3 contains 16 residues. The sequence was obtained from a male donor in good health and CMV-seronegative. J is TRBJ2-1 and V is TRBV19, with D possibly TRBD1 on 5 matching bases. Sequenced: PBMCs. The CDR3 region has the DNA TGTGCCAGTAGTATAGAGGGCAGGGTCTCCTACAATGAGCAGTTCTTC. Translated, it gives CASSIEGRVSYNEQFF.